The source of this T cell receptor beta chain is a study of blood T cell repertoires in COVID-19. Across the whole study: Acute and convalescent COVID-19 samples came from the United States, Italy and Spain. T cells, B-cell-depleted T cells, or PBMCs supplied cDNA or gDNA.

Authors' processing steps: Using reference gene primer amplification, nucleated cell counts were estimated. Measured with immunoSEQ multiplex PCR; TCRdb has only the in-frame clones, and not every one. D and trimming come from the DNA, and the V and J calls and clone size come from that table. The sample has roughly 63,000 clones; 74% are singletons. This CDR3 is built from 19 residues. V lost 0 bases, J lost 3 bases, and 24 bases lay in between. Sequencing was done on a sample of peripheral blood. The receptor comes from a woman older than 75 with acute or convalescent COVID-19. The rearrangement uses TRBV23-1 and TRBJ2-7, with D perhaps TRBD2 (6 bases). TRBV23-1 is known as an ORF, though its function is uncertain. CDR3 region: CASSQSRRGLVPYFYEQYF. The CDR3 nucleotides read TGCGCCAGCAGTCAATCGAGGCGGGGTCTCGTCCCTTATTTCTACGAGCAGTACTTC.